This entry is about one TCR beta chain. Its antigen remains unknown. The data originate from a study of PD-1 blockade in classical Hodgkin lymphoma. Study observations and caveats: Repertoire differences lack defined causes, possibly disease activity or prior therapy. Lower baseline TCR diversity marked trial partial responders and progressors.

The time point denotes: cycle 4 day 1 (C4D1), after 6 weeks of nivolumab. Relapse was seen in all patients after autologous stem cell transplantation, and brentuximab vedotin exposure was variable. Produced via immunoSEQ multiplex PCR; TCRdb's table is partial and in-frame only. This table holds about 47,000 clones, 80% found once. The germline gives CDR1 MNHEY, CDR2 SMNVEV (reference sequence). V was clipped by 6 bases and J by 0 bases; unmatched bases: 8. This CDR3 is 16 amino acids long. The input for sequencing was peripheral blood mononuclear cells (PBMCs), taken before the fourth cycle of nivolumab. The TCR originated in a human donor with classical Hodgkin lymphoma. This chain joins TRBV27 and TRBJ2-1, with 7 bases that match TRBD1. The CDR3 here is CASSPTRGPSYNEQFF. CDR3 coding DNA: TGTGCCAGCAGCCCCACTAGGGGGCCCTCCTACAATGAGCAGTTCTTC.